The 27 T cell receptor beta chains below come from one sample, sequenced in a study of blood T cell repertoires in COVID-19. Profiling relied on immunoSEQ multiplex PCR, and the TCRdb table lists in-frame clones only, not all of them. The sample yields 35,000 to 50,000 clones, less than 85% seen once. Source material: peripheral blood. The receptors derive from a woman in her 70s with acute or convalescent COVID-19.

V and J are TRBV6-1 and TRBJ2-7; 7 positions match TRBD2. This CDR3 is 13 amino acids long. The germline V gene encodes CDR1 MNHNS and CDR2 SASEGT. Trimming at V came to 3 bases and at J to 3 bases, leaving 2 bases not matched to a gene. CDR3 DNA sequence: TGTGCCAGCAGTGAGACTAGCTACTACGAGCAGTACTTC. Translated: CASSETSYYEQYF.

The chain uses TRBV7-9 and TRBJ2-1, with TRBD2 matching over 7 bases. From germline, CDR1 is SEHNR and CDR2 FQNEAQ (reference sequence). The CDR3 consists of 15 residues. V trimming: 1 base; J trimming: 6 bases; junction bases outside the gene matches: 6. The chain's CDR3 is CASSLGSGGFNEQFF. CDR3 nucleotides: TGTGCCAGCAGCTTAGGATCGGGGGGATTCAATGAGCAGTTCTTC.

This clone was recorded only once. The CDR3 loop reads CASSPKGPGVFLPYTEAFF. CDR3 in DNA: TGTGCCAGCAGTCCAAAAGGGCCAGGGGTGTTCTTACCTTACACTGAAGCTTTCTTT. The rearrangement links TRBV27 to TRBJ1-1; a weak D match, TRBD1 (6 bases). This CDR3 is built from 19 residues. With 5 bases removed from V and 3 bases from J, the gap between germline ends came to 28 bases. Germline V CDR1 and CDR2: MNHEY, SMNVEV (reference sequence).

The V and J genes are TRBV15 and TRBJ1-6; 8 bases fit TRBD1. With V trimmed by 0 bases and J by 8 bases, 3 bases remained unmatched. The CDR3 has 15 residues. Per the germline V gene, CDR1 is LNHNV and CDR2 is YYDKDF (reference sequence). CDR3 in amino acids: CATSREAGGYSPLHF. The CDR3 DNA follows: TGTGCCACCAGCAGAGAGGCAGGGGGCTATTCACCCCTCCACTTT.

This clone was detected only once. V gene TRBV7-6 combines with J gene TRBJ2-3; tentatively, D is TRBD1 (6 bases). The germline V and J ends were trimmed by 4 bases and 1 base, with 12 bases remaining between them. The germline gives CDR1 SGHVS, CDR2 FNYEAQ. The CDR3 spans 15 residues. The CDR3 spells CASSYETGRTDTQYF. The CDR3 DNA reads as TGTGCCAGCAGCTACGAGACAGGCCGCACAGATACGCAGTATTTT. The complete variable domain, with remaining parts taken from reference TRBV7-6 and TRBJ2-3, reads GAGVSQSPRYKVTKRGQDVALRCDPISGHVSLYWYRQALGQGPEFLTYFNYEAQQDKSGLPNDRFSAERPEGSISTLTIQRTEQRDSAMYRCASSYETGRTDTQYFGPGTRLTVL.

The chain couples TRBV7-2 to TRBJ2-1; TRBD2 is a possible D gene (6 bases). Per germline, CDR1 SGHTA and CDR2 FQGNSA. V lost 1 base to trimming and J lost 5 bases, with 18 bases between them. The CDR3 is 17 amino acids. CDR3 in DNA: TGTGCCAGCAGCTTAGTATCCGTCGGGAGTAATAACAATGAGCAGTTCTTC. It specifies CASSLVSVGSNNNEQFF.

The CDR3: CASVSLTGNYGYTF. The DNA of the CDR3 is TGTGCCAGTGTATCCTTGACGGGGAACTATGGCTACACCTTC. The V gene is TRBV19, the J gene TRBJ1-2; the D is unclear. The CDR3 runs to 14 residues. V was pared by 8 bases and J by 2 bases, with 15 bases between. Per germline, CDR1 LNHDA and CDR2 SQIVND (reference sequence).

The gene calls are TRBV6-5 and TRBJ2-6; TRBD1 matches 9 bases. Unmatched junction bases numbered 4, after V lost 6 bases and J lost 4 bases. Germline V gene lookup returns CDR1 MNHEY and CDR2 SVGAGI. This CDR3 region has 15 residues. The CDR3 sequence: CASRGTGTGANVLTF. The CDR3 DNA is TGTGCCAGCAGGGGGACAGGGACCGGGGCCAACGTCCTGACTTTC.

The rearrangement links TRBV28 to TRBJ2-7; no definite D call. CDR3 length equals 12 residues. Germline V CDR1 and CDR2: MDHEN, SYDVKM. With 5 bases removed from V and 5 bases from J, the gap between germline ends came to 10 bases. CDR3 residues: CASSLPRDEQYF. DNA of the CDR3: TGTGCCAGCAGTCTCCCTCGGGACGAGCAGTACTTC. Full variable domain (missing parts from reference TRBV28 and TRBJ2-7): DVKVTQSSRYLVKRTGEKVFLECVQDMDHENMFWYRQDPGLGLRLIYFSYDVKMKEKGDIPEGYSVSREKKERFSLILESASTNQTSMYLCASSLPRDEQYFGPGTRLTVT.

The V gene is TRBV18, the J gene TRBJ1-6, with 8 bases identical to TRBD1. The CDR3 totals 14 residues. The ends lost 5 bases at V and 8 bases at J; junction bases unmatched: 5. Per the germline V gene, CDR1 is KGHSH and CDR2 is LQKENI. The CDR3: CASSSQGADSPLHF. The CDR3 DNA follows: TGTGCCAGCTCATCCCAGGGGGCGGATTCACCCCTCCACTTT. Looking up the rest from reference TRBV18 and TRBJ1-6 gives the full variable domain: NAGVMQNPRHLVRRRGQEARLRCSPMKGHSHVYWYRQLPEEGLKFMVYLQKENIIDESGMPKERFSAEFPKEGPSILRIQQVVRGDSAAYFCASSSQGADSPLHFGNGTRLTVT.

This clone was seen a single time. The J gene is TRBJ2-5, the V gene TRBV5-6; 10 nucleotides agree with TRBD2. Losses at the gene ends were 4 bases for V and 5 bases for J; bases not matched to a gene: 11. CDR1 is SGHDT, CDR2 YYEEEE, per germline. The CDR3 sequence is 16 residues long. This CDR3 is CASSVLAGSGQETQYF. Written as DNA, the CDR3 is TGTGCCAGCAGCGTACTAGCGGGGTCTGGGCAGGAGACCCAGTACTTC.

This sequence joins TRBV5-1 and TRBJ1-2; no definite D call. This CDR3 contains 13 residues. The germline CDR1 and CDR2 sequences are SGHRS and YFSETQ. The germline V and J ends were trimmed by 4 bases and 9 bases, with 16 bases remaining between them. The CDR3 DNA follows: TGCGCCAGCAGCGAGATAACGCCGGGAAGCTACACCTTC. Amino acids: CASSEITPGSYTF.

This chain links TRBV6-4 with TRBJ1-2, with TRBD1 matching 8 bases. CDR1 MRHNA and CDR2 SNTAGT come from the germline V gene. Trimming took 5 bases from V and 6 from J; bases not matched to a gene: 20. This CDR3 comprises 18 residues. DNA of the CDR3: TGTGCCAGCAGTCCAGGGACAGGACTCACCAACATTCAAAATGGCTACACCTTC. This encodes CASSPGTGLTNIQNGYTF.

The CDR3 region has the DNA TGTGCCAGCAGCCCAGACAGAGTCTATCGAGGCTACACCTTC. Translation gives CASSPDRVYRGYTF. The rearrangement joins TRBV9 to TRBJ1-2, with D perhaps TRBD1 (5 bases). Germline V lookup: CDR1 SGDLS, CDR2 YYNGEE. V dropped 4 bases and J dropped 8 bases, with 18 bases sitting between them. The CDR3 runs 14 residues. The full variable domain, completed using reference TRBV9 and TRBJ1-2, is DSGVTQTPKHLITATGQRVTLRCSPRSGDLSVYWYQQSLDQGLQFLIQYYNGEERAKGNILERFSAQQFPDLHSELNLSSLELGDSALYFCASSPDRVYRGYTFGSGTRLTVV.

V and J are TRBV6-5 and TRBJ2-7; 7 bases align to TRBD2. Unmatched junction bases numbered 2, after V lost 8 bases and J lost 1 base. The CDR3 runs 12 residues. The V gene's germline CDR1 is MNHEY and CDR2 SVGAGI. The CDR3 is CASRRESYEQYF. CDR3 sequence (DNA): TGTGCCAGCCGGCGGGAGTCCTACGAGCAGTACTTC.

The chain is built from TRBV7-2 and TRBJ2-2; the match to TRBD2 covers 8 bases. This CDR3 spans 15 amino acids. The trim removed 1 base at V and 3 bases at J, leaving 1 base unmatched. Germline V lookup: CDR1 SGHTA, CDR2 FQGNSA. The CDR3 is CASSLEAGDTGELFF. The DNA of the CDR3 is TGTGCCAGCAGCTTAGAAGCGGGAGACACCGGGGAGCTGTTTTTT.

The chain employs TRBV29-1 and TRBJ2-3, with unresolved D. The CDR3 runs to 11 residues. Trimming pared 8 bases from V and 3 bases from J, leaving 9 bases between. Germline lookup yields CDR1 SQVTM and CDR2 ANQGSEA. Here the CDR3 reads CSILHTDTQYF. In DNA, the CDR3 is TGCAGCATACTTCATACAGATACGCAGTATTTT.

The V call is TRBV7-9, the J call TRBJ2-1; TRBD2 matches at 13 bases. This CDR3 has 15 amino acids. The junction had 5 bases not matched to a gene; V was cut back by 5 bases and J by 7 bases. Germline CDR1 and CDR2: SEHNR and FQNEAQ (reference sequence). CDR3 sequence: CASSQTSGRWNEQFF. CDR3 nucleotides: TGTGCCAGCAGCCAGACTAGCGGGAGGTGGAATGAGCAGTTCTTC. The entire variable domain, with the rest obtained from reference TRBV7-9 and TRBJ2-1, is as follows: DTGVSQNPRHKITKRGQNVTFRCDPISEHNRLYWYRQTLGQGPEFLTYFQNEAQLEKSRLLSDRFSAERPKGSFSTLEIQRTEQGDSAMYLCASSQTSGRWNEQFFGPGTRLTVL.

The genes are TRBV24-1 and TRBJ1-2; tentatively, D is TRBD1 (6 bases). The germline V gene has CDR1 KGHDR and CDR2 SFDVKD. The CDR3 consists of 12 residues. V gave up 7 bases and J gave up 8 bases, with 13 bases separating them. CDR3: CATSEQGHGYTF. Here the CDR3 DNA reads TGTGCCACCAGCGAACAGGGTCACGGCTACACCTTC.

This clone has a handful of counts. This rearrangement joins TRBV2 to TRBJ2-5; TRBD1 agrees at 7 bases. Germline loops: CDR1 SNHLY, CDR2 FYNNEI. V lost 7 bases, J lost 5 bases, and 10 bases stayed unmatched. This CDR3 has 14 amino acids. The CDR3 DNA reads as TGTGCCAGCAATACCAGGGGGAAGGGTGAGACCCAGTACTTC. Translation: CASNTRGKGETQYF. Full variable domain (rest looked up from reference TRBV2 and TRBJ2-5): EPEVTQTPSHQVTQMGQEVILRCVPISNHLYFYWYRQILGQKVEFLVSFYNNEISEKSEIFDDQFSVERPDGSNFTLKIRSTKLEDSAMYFCASNTRGKGETQYFGPGTRLLVL.

There are a few counts of this clone. J is TRBJ1-1 and V is TRBV19; TRBD1 is a possible D gene (5 bases). Trimming took 2 bases from V and 4 from J, leaving 11 bases between them. Germline CDR1 and CDR2: LNHDA and SQIVND (reference sequence). There are 14 residues in the CDR3. This CDR3 reads CASSIKWGVTEAFF. The CDR3 DNA follows: TGTGCCAGTAGTATAAAATGGGGGGTCACTGAAGCTTTCTTT.

This sequence joins TRBV18 and TRBJ2-7, with TRBD2 identical over 7 bases. The germline gives CDR1 KGHSH, CDR2 LQKENI. The CDR3 consists of 15 residues. Trimming took 6 bases from V and 5 from J; bases not matched to a gene: 13. As DNA, the CDR3 is TGTGCCAGCTCCCAATCCTCCGGGAGGTCCAACGAGCAGTACTTC. It translates to CASSQSSGRSNEQYF.

This rearrangement joins TRBV7-3 to TRBJ2-3; weak D call: TRBD2 (7 bases). V shed 3 bases and J shed 5 bases, with 12 bases lying between them. This CDR3 has 14 amino acids. Germline CDR1 SGHTA, CDR2 FQGTGA. CDR3 nucleotides: TGTGCCAGCAGCTTTGGGGGGGCAGGAGATACGCAGTATTTT. The encoded protein is CASSFGGAGDTQYF.

This chain joins TRBV3-1 (or the pseudogene TRBV3-2) and TRBJ2-4; TRBD1 agrees at 8 bases. From germline, CDR1 is LGHDT and CDR2 YNNKEL (reference sequence). Trimming took 4 bases from V and 3 from J; bases not matched to a gene: 5. The CDR3 consists of 15 residues. CDR3 sequence reads: CASSRQGSVKNIQYF. Here the CDR3 DNA reads TGTGCCAGCAGCCGACAGGGGTCCGTCAAAAACATTCAGTACTTC.

This chain uses TRBV2 with TRBJ1-1; possibly TRBD1 for D (5 bases). Trimming stripped 6 bases from V and 1 base from J, with 15 bases between. This CDR3 has 15 residues. CDR1 is SNHLY, CDR2 FYNNEI, per germline. In DNA form, the CDR3 reads TGTGCCAGCAGGGGGCCCAGTCTTACGAACACTGAAGCTTTCTTT. Its translation is CASRGPSLTNTEAFF.

V and J are TRBV3-1 (or the pseudogene TRBV3-2) and TRBJ2-1, with 14 bases identical to TRBD2. This CDR3 spans 16 amino acids. Looked up from germline, CDR1 is LGHDT and CDR2 is YNNKEL (reference sequence). Trimming removed 7 bases from V and 8 bases from J; junction bases left unmatched: 10. In DNA, the CDR3 is TGTGCCAGCACCGATCGGACTAGCGGGAGGTTCTATGAGCAGTTCTTC. Protein sequence: CASTDRTSGRFYEQFF.

CDR3 sequence reads: CASSEGMAAGNQPQHF. In nucleotides, the CDR3 is TGTGCCAGCAGTGAAGGAATGGCCGCGGGGAATCAGCCCCAGCATTTT. The chain links TRBV6-1 to TRBJ1-5; D ambiguous. Per germline, CDR1 MNHNS and CDR2 SASEGT. The CDR3 is made up of 16 amino acids. V dropped 1 base and J dropped 4 bases, with 14 bases sitting between them.